The 32 T cell receptor beta chains listed next were all sequenced from one sample in a study of blood T cell repertoires in COVID-19. Repertoires were generated with immunoSEQ multiplex PCR, while TCRdb's copy carries only in-frame clones and drops some. In the table there are about 270,000 clones, about 80% of which are singletons. Source material: peripheral blood. These receptors were obtained from a woman aged 50 to 60 who had recovered from COVID-19.

V usage is TRBV9 and J usage is TRBJ1-2, with TRBD1 matching over 9 bases. V was clipped by 4 bases and J by 4 bases; unmatched bases: 5. The length of the CDR3 is 14 residues. Germline V CDR1 and CDR2: SGDLS, YYNGEE. The CDR3 sequence is CASSIQGAGYGYTF. CDR3 coding DNA: TGTGCCAGCAGCATACAGGGGGCTGGCTATGGCTACACCTTC. The full variable domain, with the rest looked up from reference TRBV9 and TRBJ1-2, is DSGVTQTPKHLITATGQRVTLRCSPRSGDLSVYWYQQSLDQGLQFLIQYYNGEERAKGNILERFSAQQFPDLHSELNLSSLELGDSALYFCASSIQGAGYGYTFGSGTRLTVV.

The chain joins TRBV5-4 to TRBJ2-2; D might be TRBD2 (6 bases). Trimming pared 0 bases from V and 6 bases from J, leaving 15 bases between. Germline loops: CDR1 SGHNT, CDR2 YYREEE (reference sequence). CDR3 size: 16 residues. The DNA of the CDR3 is TGTGCCAGCAGCTTGGCCCCACCCGCTAGCGCCGGGGAGCTGTTTTTT. It encodes CASSLAPPASAGELFF.

The rearrangement links TRBV5-6 to TRBJ2-3; 13 positions match TRBD2. The CDR3 has 17 residues. Germline CDR1 SGHDT, CDR2 YYEEEE. The J segment lost 0 bases and the V segment lost 4 bases, leaving 5 bases of the junction unmatched. Here the CDR3 reads CASSQLAGGPSTDTQYF. The DNA for the CDR3 is TGTGCCAGCAGCCAACTAGCGGGGGGGCCAAGCACAGATACGCAGTATTTT.

V usage is TRBV5-1 and J usage is TRBJ2-1; 13 positions agree with TRBD2. There are 15 residues in the CDR3. V lost 1 base to trimming and J lost 8 bases; unmatched junction nucleotides: 3. Germline V gene data show CDR1 as SGHRS and CDR2 as YFSETQ. The CDR3 coding sequence is TGCGCCAGCAGCTTGACTAGCGGGGGGGCTGATGAGCAGTTCTTC. This encodes CASSLTSGGADEQFF.

The V call is TRBV6-2 or TRBV6-3, the J call TRBJ2-6; D ambiguous. The CDR3 sequence is 15 residues long. Germline assignment: CDR1 MNHEY and CDR2 SVGEGT. Trimming took off 6 bases at V and 2 bases at J, with 11 bases between the two ends. The CDR3 here is CASSRAVPGANVLTF. As DNA, the CDR3 is TGTGCCAGCAGCCGGGCTGTCCCTGGGGCCAACGTCCTGACTTTC.

CDR3 in amino acids: CASRTGARPQHF. DNA of the CDR3: TGTGCCAGCAGGACAGGGGCAAGGCCCCAGCATTTT. The chain recombines TRBV28 with TRBJ1-5; 8 positions agree with TRBD1. V was pared by 6 bases and J by 9 bases, with 4 bases of the junction left unmatched. This CDR3 is 12 amino acids long. Germline assignment: CDR1 MDHEN and CDR2 SYDVKM.

In its sample, this clone was seen a few times. The same CDR3 arises from other DNA sequences in this sample as well. This chain links TRBV28 with TRBJ2-1, with 12 bases aligning to TRBD2. This CDR3 has 16 residues. Germline assignment: CDR1 MDHEN and CDR2 SYDVKM. The trim removed 6 bases at V and 8 bases at J, leaving 11 bases unmatched. CDR3 loop: CASSPTPSGGVHEQFF. The CDR3 DNA reads as TGTGCCAGCAGCCCCACCCCTAGCGGGGGGGTCCATGAGCAGTTCTTC.

The rearrangement uses TRBV27 and TRBJ1-6; D perhaps matches TRBD1 (5 bases). Germline V gene data show CDR1 as MNHEY and CDR2 as SMNVEV (reference sequence). Between the trimmed V and J ends, which lost 5 bases and 4 bases, there was a span of 27 bases. This CDR3 has 20 residues. The CDR3 coding sequence is TGTGCCAGCAGTGCCCTTCGGCCGAGGACCTCCGGGGGGTATAATTCACCCCTCCACTTT. Translating it yields CASSALRPRTSGGYNSPLHF.

The V gene is TRBV23-1, the J gene TRBJ2-7, with 11 bases identical to TRBD2. Being an ORF, TRBV23-1 has a function that is uncertain. The length of the CDR3 is 18 residues. V shed 0 bases and J 5 bases; nucleotides not matched to a gene: 12. The DNA of the CDR3 is TGCGCCAGCAGTCAATCCAATAGGGGGTTTAGCGGGAGGGACGAGCAGTACTTC. Amino acids: CASSQSNRGFSGRDEQYF.

In its sample, this clone was seen a few times. This chain joins TRBV19 and TRBJ1-5; weak D call: TRBD1 (6 bases). This CDR3 has 15 residues. The V and J ends lost 7 bases and 4 bases respectively, with 17 bases between them. The V gene's germline CDR1 is LNHDA and CDR2 SQIVND (reference sequence). The CDR3 is CASKDQGGSNQPQHF. The CDR3 region has the DNA TGTGCCAGTAAAGATCAAGGGGGTAGTAATCAGCCCCAGCATTTT.

This clone was counted a few times. V and J are TRBV7-2 and TRBJ2-2, with a weak D call TRBD1 (5 bases). This CDR3 has 16 residues. Germline-derived CDR1 and CDR2 are SGHTA and FQGNSA. The V gene lost 2 bases and the J gene lost 3 bases, with 13 bases spanning the gap. CDR3 bases: TGTGCCAGCAGCTTATGGGTTTTAGGGGACACCGGGGAGCTGTTTTTT. This translates into CASSLWVLGDTGELFF.

V gene TRBV14 combines with J gene TRBJ2-2; 10 bases are shared with TRBD2. After removal of 3 bases from V and 4 bases from J, the junction contained 11 bases not matched to a gene. The CDR3 contains 18 residues. Germline values: CDR1 SGHDN, CDR2 FVKESK. The CDR3 loop is CASSQPNTSGTATGELFF. The CDR3 nucleotides are TGTGCCAGCAGCCAGCCGAATACTAGCGGGACGGCCACCGGGGAGCTGTTTTTT.

This clone was seen only once. CDR3: CASSYSSTGEQFF. The DNA of the CDR3 is TGTGCCAGCAGTTACTCGAGTACAGGCGAGCAGTTCTTC. This chain joins TRBV6-2 or TRBV6-3 and TRBJ2-1; D might be TRBD1 (5 bases). The CDR3 is made up of 13 amino acids. Germline CDR1 is MNHEY and CDR2 is SVGEGT. Trimming cost V 0 bases and J 10 bases, with 10 bases left between them.

The chain uses TRBV9 and TRBJ2-7; 8 bases match TRBD2. Trimming cost V 4 bases and J 0 bases; bases outside gene matches: 9. Germline V gene data show CDR1 as SGDLS and CDR2 as YYNGEE. The CDR3 has 16 amino acids. The DNA for the CDR3 is TGTGCCAGCAGCCCGAGGGGACTAGTCGACTCCTACGAGCAGTACTTC. It codes for CASSPRGLVDSYEQYF.

This chain connects TRBV4-3 to TRBJ2-3, with TRBD2 matching 7 bases. J was trimmed by 4 bases and V by 0 bases; bases with no gene match: 10. CDR3 size: 17 residues. From germline, CDR1 is LGHNA and CDR2 YSLEER. CDR3 sequence reads: CASSQEGGNRGSDTQYF. CDR3 coding DNA: TGCGCCAGCAGCCAAGAGGGGGGGAACCGCGGCTCAGATACGCAGTATTTT.

The chain uses TRBV27 and TRBJ2-5; D unclear. The CDR3 runs to 17 residues. The germline gives CDR1 MNHEY, CDR2 SMNVEV (reference sequence). V was trimmed by 0 bases and J by 4 bases, leaving 18 bases between them. CDR3 sequence reads: CASSLSPNSRIGETQYF. In DNA, the CDR3 is TGTGCCAGCAGTTTATCGCCCAACTCTAGAATCGGAGAGACCCAGTACTTC.

This chain joins TRBV5-5 and TRBJ2-7, with D possibly being TRBD1 (5 bases). V was shortened by 2 bases and J by 2 bases, with 8 bases between the two germline ends. CDR3 size: 13 residues. Germline values: CDR1 SGHKS, CDR2 YYEKEE (reference sequence). In DNA form, the CDR3 reads TGTGCCAGCAGCTTCAGGACACCCTACGAGCAGTACTTC. This gives the protein CASSFRTPYEQYF.

The V gene is TRBV11-2, the J gene TRBJ2-1; no clear D. The CDR3 consists of 12 residues. V lost 2 bases and J 6 bases, leaving 5 bases between the germline ends. The germline V gene has CDR1 SGHAT and CDR2 FQNNGV. CDR3 sequence: CASSLKLNEQFF. CDR3 bases: TGTGCCAGCAGCTTAAAGCTCAATGAGCAGTTCTTC.

The gene calls are TRBV24-1 and TRBJ2-1; 10 nucleotides align to TRBD1. CDR3 length equals 15 residues. With 5 bases clipped from V and 3 bases from J, the junction kept 3 bases outside the gene matches. In germline, CDR1 is KGHDR, CDR2 SFDVKD. The CDR3 region is CATSGGQGYYNEQFF. DNA of the CDR3: TGTGCCACCAGTGGGGGACAGGGGTACTACAATGAGCAGTTCTTC.

This clone has only one observation. The chain links TRBV7-9 to TRBJ2-2; unclear D gene. The CDR3 is 15 residues long. Per germline, CDR1 SEHNR and CDR2 FQNEAQ (reference sequence). V was shortened by 5 bases and J by 7 bases, with 17 bases between the two germline ends. For the CDR3, the DNA is TGTGCCAGCAGCCCAACCATCCTAAGAATCGGGGAGCTGTTTTTT. The encoded protein is CASSPTILRIGELFF.

The chain links TRBV19 to TRBJ2-7, with D perhaps TRBD1 (6 bases). Germline loops: CDR1 LNHDA, CDR2 SQIVND (reference sequence). The CDR3 sequence is 13 residues long. V lost 4 bases to trimming and J lost 3 bases, with 10 bases between them. This CDR3 is CASSRNRDYEQYF. CDR3 in DNA: TGTGCCAGTAGTAGAAACAGGGACTACGAGCAGTACTTC.

The DNA for the CDR3 is TGTGCCTGGAGTGTGGGCTACCTAACGCCCCCCAAGCAGTTCTTC. Its protein is CAWSVGYLTPPKQFF. V is TRBV30 and J is TRBJ2-1; no definite D call. The V end was cut by 0 bases, the J end by 11 bases, with 20 bases between. The CDR3 loop spans 15 amino acids. Germline-derived CDR1 and CDR2 are GTSNPN and SVGIG (reference sequence).

This chain joins TRBV11-1 and TRBJ1-2; a weak D match, TRBD1 (5 bases). From germline, CDR1 is SGHAT and CDR2 FQDESV (reference sequence). The CDR3 runs 12 residues. The CDR3 region is CVASGGTYGYTF. In DNA form, the CDR3 reads TGTGTCGCAAGCGGGGGAACCTATGGCTACACCTTC.

The V call is TRBV25-1, the J call TRBJ1-5; TRBD1 agrees at 8 bases. CDR1 is MGHDK, CDR2 SYGVNS, per germline. The CDR3 is 13 amino acids. J was trimmed by 6 bases and V by 5 bases; bases with no gene match: 3. CDR3 in DNA: TGTGCCAGCAGTCGGACAGGGCTTCAGCCCCAGCATTTT. As protein: CASSRTGLQPQHF.

This clone was counted many times. This rearrangement joins TRBV27 to TRBJ1-1; D gene ambiguous. Germline V gene data show CDR1 as MNHEY and CDR2 as SMNVEV (reference sequence). With 3 bases removed from V and 2 bases from J, the gap between germline ends came to 7 bases. CDR3 length: 13 residues. CDR3 nucleotides: TGTGCCAGCAGTTTCGGACTTAACACTGAAGCTTTCTTT. Translating gives CASSFGLNTEAFF.

This clone was counted once. The chain combines TRBV18 with TRBJ2-3; 10 bases match TRBD2. The CDR3 runs 18 residues. The germline CDR1 and CDR2 sequences are KGHSH and LQKENI. V gave up 0 bases and J gave up 0 bases; unmatched junction bases: 6. The CDR3 loop is CASSPPASGGGSTDTQYF. In DNA, the CDR3 is TGTGCCAGCTCACCACCGGCTAGCGGGGGTGGTAGCACAGATACGCAGTATTTT.

V is TRBV7-2 and J is TRBJ1-2; D gene unclear. Germline CDR1 reads SGHTA; CDR2 reads FQGNSA. The CDR3 loop spans 14 amino acids. V was pared by 5 bases and J by 8 bases, with 18 bases between. The CDR3 here is CASSPDGSMGGYTF. CDR3 nucleotide sequence: TGTGCCAGCAGCCCCGACGGATCCATGGGCGGCTACACCTTC. Full variable domain (rest looked up from reference TRBV7-2 and TRBJ1-2): GAGVSQSPSNKVTEKGKDVELRCDPISGHTALYWYRQSLGQGLEFLIYFQGNSAPDKSGLPSDRFSAERTGGSVSTLTIQRTQQEDSAVYLCASSPDGSMGGYTFGSGTRLTVV.

This sequence joins TRBV11-2 and TRBJ1-3, with D perhaps TRBD1 (6 bases). The CDR3 extends over 15 amino acids. The V and J ends lost 6 bases and 4 bases respectively, with 16 bases between them. Germline assignment: CDR1 SGHAT and CDR2 FQNNGV. This CDR3 is CASSSRQDPGNTIYF. The CDR3 nucleotides read TGTGCCAGCAGTTCTAGACAGGACCCCGGAAACACCATATATTTT.

A few counts support this clone. The chain links TRBV9 to TRBJ1-1; no firm D call. This CDR3 is 14 amino acids long. Germline lookup yields CDR1 SGDLS and CDR2 YYNGEE. The V gene lost 3 bases and the J gene lost 0 bases, with 9 bases spanning the gap. The CDR3 loop is CASSAIELNTEAFF. CDR3 nucleotides: TGTGCCAGCAGCGCGATCGAGTTGAACACTGAAGCTTTCTTT.

This chain connects TRBV2 to TRBJ2-2, with 12 nucleotides matching TRBD2. Germline CDR1 and CDR2: SNHLY and FYNNEI. The length of the CDR3 is 16 residues. The J segment lost 4 bases and the V segment lost 7 bases, leaving 7 bases of the junction unmatched. CDR3 sequence: CASKSKGLAGTGELFF. CDR3 bases: TGTGCCAGCAAATCTAAGGGACTAGCGGGCACCGGGGAGCTGTTTTTT. The whole variable domain, remainder taken from reference TRBV2 and TRBJ2-2, is EPEVTQTPSHQVTQMGQEVILRCVPISNHLYFYWYRQILGQKVEFLVSFYNNEISEKSEIFDDQFSVERPDGSNFTLKIRSTKLEDSAMYFCASKSKGLAGTGELFFGEGSRLTVL.

The CDR3 loop reads CASSHRTSGTYNEQFF. CDR3 bases: TGCGCCAGCAGCCATCGGACTAGCGGGACCTACAATGAGCAGTTCTTC. This chain connects TRBV4-3 to TRBJ2-1; 12 nucleotides align to TRBD2. Trimming cost V 3 bases and J 2 bases; bases outside gene matches: 2. Germline CDR1 reads LGHNA; CDR2 reads YSLEER. CDR3 size: 16 residues.

In its sample, this clone was seen many times. V is TRBV11-3 and J is TRBJ2-1; D may be TRBD2 (6 bases). CDR1 and CDR2 from the germline V gene are SGHNT and YENEEA. The ends were cut back, 2 bases at V and 6 bases at J, with 11 bases in the middle. The CDR3 is made up of 14 amino acids. CDR3 sequence (DNA): TGTGCCAGCAGCTTACCAGGACTACTCAATGAGCAGTTCTTC. The encoded protein is CASSLPGLLNEQFF. Complete variable domain (other parts from reference TRBV11-3 and TRBJ2-1): EAGVVQSPRYKIIEKKQPVAFWCNPISGHNTLYWYLQNLGQGPELLIRYENEEAVDDSQLPKDRFSAERLKGVDSTLKIQPAELGDSAVYLCASSLPGLLNEQFFGPGTRLTVL.